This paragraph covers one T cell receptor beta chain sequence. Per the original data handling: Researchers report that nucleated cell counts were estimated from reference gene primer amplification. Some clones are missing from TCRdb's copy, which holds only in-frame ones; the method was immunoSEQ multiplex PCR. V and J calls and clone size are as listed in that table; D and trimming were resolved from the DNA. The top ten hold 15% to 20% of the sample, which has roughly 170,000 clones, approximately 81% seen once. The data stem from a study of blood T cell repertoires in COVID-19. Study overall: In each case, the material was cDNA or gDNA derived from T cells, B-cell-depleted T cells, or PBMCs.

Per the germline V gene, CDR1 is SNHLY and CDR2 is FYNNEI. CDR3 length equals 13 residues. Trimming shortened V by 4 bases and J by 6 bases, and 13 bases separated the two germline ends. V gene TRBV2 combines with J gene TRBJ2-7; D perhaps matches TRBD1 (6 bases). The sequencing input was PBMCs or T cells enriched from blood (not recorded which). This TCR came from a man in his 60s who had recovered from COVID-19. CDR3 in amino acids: CASSASARGEQYF. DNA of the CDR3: TGTGCCAGCAGTGCATCGGCCAGGGGCGAGCAGTACTTC.